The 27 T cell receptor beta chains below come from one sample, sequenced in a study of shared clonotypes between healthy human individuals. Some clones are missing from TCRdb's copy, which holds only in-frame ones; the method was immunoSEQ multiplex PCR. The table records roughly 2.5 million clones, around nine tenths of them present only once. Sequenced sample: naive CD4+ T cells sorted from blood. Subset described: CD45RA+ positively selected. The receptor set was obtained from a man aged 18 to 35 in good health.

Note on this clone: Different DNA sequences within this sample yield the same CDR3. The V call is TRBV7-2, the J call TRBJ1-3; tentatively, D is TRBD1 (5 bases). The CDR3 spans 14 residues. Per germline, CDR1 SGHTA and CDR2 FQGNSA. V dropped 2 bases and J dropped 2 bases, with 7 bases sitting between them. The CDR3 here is CASSLRGAGNTIYF. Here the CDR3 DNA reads TGTGCCAGCAGCTTAAGGGGAGCTGGAAACACCATATATTTT.

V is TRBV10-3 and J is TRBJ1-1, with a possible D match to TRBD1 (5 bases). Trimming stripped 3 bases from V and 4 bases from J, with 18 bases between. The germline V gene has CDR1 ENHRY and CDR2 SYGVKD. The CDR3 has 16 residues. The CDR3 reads CAISERGEGSGTEAFF. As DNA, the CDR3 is TGTGCCATCAGTGAAAGAGGGGAGGGTTCGGGCACTGAAGCTTTCTTT.

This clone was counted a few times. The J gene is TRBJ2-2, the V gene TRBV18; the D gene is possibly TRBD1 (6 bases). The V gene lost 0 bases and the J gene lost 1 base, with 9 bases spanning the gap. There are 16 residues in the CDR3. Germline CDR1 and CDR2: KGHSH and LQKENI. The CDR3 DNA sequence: TGTGCCAGCTCACCACCGGGACACCAGAACACCGGGGAGCTGTTTTTT. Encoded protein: CASSPPGHQNTGELFF.

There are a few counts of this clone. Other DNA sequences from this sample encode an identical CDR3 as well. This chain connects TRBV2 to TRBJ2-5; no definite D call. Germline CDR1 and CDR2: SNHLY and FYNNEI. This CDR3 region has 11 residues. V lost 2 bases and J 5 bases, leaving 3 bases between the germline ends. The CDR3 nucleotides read TGTGCCAGCAGTGAATCGGAGACCCAGTACTTC. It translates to CASSESETQYF.

The CDR3 DNA sequence: TGTGCCAGCAGCAAATGTGGATCTAGCGAACACACCGGGGAGCTGTTTTTT. This encodes CASSKCGSSEHTGELFF. This chain links TRBV21-1 with TRBJ2-2; TRBD2, as called in the table, went unchecked against the DNA. TRBV21-1 is designated a pseudogene. The CDR3 runs to 17 residues.

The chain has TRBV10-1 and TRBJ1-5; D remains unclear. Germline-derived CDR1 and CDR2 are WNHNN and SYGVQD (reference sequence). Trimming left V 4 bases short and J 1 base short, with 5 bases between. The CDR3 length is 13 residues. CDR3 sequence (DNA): TGCGCCAGCAGTGCCACGAGCAATCAGCCCCAGCATTTT. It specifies CASSATSNQPQHF.

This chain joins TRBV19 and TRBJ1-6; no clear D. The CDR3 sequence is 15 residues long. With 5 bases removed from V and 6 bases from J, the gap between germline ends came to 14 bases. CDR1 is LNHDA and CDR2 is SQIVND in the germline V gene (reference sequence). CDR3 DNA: TGTGCCAGTAGTTCCGGGCCCTACCCTAATTCACCCCTCCACTTT. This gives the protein CASSSGPYPNSPLHF.

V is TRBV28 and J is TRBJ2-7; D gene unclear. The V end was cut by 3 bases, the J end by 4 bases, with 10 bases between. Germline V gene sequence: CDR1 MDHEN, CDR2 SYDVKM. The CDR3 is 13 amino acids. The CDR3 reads CASSLQPIYEQYF. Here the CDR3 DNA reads TGTGCCAGCAGTTTGCAGCCGATTTACGAGCAGTACTTC.

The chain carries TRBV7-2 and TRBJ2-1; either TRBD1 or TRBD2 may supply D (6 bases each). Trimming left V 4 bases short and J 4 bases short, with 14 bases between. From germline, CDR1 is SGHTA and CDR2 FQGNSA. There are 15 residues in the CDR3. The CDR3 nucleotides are TGTGCCAGCAGCTCTCGTCGGGGGCCTTACAATGAGCAGTTCTTC. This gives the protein CASSSRRGPYNEQFF.

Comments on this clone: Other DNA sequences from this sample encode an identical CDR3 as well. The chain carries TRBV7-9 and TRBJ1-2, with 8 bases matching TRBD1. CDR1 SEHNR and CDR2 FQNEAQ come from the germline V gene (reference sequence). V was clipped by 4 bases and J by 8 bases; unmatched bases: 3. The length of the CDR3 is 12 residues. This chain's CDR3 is CASSSGQGGYTF. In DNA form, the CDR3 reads TGTGCCAGCAGCTCCGGACAGGGAGGCTACACCTTC.

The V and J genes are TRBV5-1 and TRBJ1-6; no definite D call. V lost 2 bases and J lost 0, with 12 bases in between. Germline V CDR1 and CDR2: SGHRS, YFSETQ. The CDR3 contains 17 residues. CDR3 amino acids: CASSFRTDSSYNSPLHF. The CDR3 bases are TGCGCCAGCAGCTTTAGGACGGATAGCTCCTATAATTCACCCCTCCACTTT.

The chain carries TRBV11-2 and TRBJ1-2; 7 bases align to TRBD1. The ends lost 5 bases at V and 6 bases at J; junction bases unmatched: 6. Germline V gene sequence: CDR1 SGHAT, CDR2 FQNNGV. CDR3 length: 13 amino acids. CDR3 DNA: TGTGCCAGCAGCGATCGGGACAGAAATGGCTACACCTTC. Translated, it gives CASSDRDRNGYTF.

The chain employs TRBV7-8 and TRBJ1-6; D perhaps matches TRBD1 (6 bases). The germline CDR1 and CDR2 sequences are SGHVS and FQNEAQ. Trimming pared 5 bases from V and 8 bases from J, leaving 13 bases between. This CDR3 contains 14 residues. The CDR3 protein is CASSLTGSDSPLHF. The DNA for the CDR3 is TGTGCCAGCAGCCTTACAGGGTCTGATTCACCCCTCCACTTT.

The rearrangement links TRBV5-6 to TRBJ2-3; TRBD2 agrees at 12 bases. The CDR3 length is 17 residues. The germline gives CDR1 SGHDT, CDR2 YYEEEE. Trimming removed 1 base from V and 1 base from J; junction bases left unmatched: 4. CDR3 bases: TGTGCCAGCAGCTTGAGGCTAGCGGGGGGGGGCACAGATACGCAGTATTTT. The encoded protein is CASSLRLAGGGTDTQYF.

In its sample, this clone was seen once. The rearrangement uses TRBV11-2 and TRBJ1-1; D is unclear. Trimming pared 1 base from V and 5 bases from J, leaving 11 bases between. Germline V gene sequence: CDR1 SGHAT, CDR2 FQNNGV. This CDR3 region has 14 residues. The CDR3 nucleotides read TGTGCCAGCAGCTTAGGTTTGATGGGAACTGAAGCTTTCTTT. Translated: CASSLGLMGTEAFF. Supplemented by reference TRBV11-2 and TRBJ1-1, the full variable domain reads EAGVAQSPRYKIIEKRQSVAFWCNPISGHATLYWYQQILGQGPKLLIQFQNNGVVDDSQLPKDRFSAERLKGVDSTLKIQPAKLEDSAVYLCASSLGLMGTEAFFGQGTRLTVV.

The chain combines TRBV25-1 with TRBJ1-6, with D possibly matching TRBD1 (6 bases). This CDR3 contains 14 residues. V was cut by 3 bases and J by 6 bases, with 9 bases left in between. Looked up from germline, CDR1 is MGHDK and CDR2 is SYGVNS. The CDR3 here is CASSDDRSNSPLHF. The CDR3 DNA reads TGTGCCAGCAGTGACGACAGGAGTAATTCACCCCTCCACTTT.

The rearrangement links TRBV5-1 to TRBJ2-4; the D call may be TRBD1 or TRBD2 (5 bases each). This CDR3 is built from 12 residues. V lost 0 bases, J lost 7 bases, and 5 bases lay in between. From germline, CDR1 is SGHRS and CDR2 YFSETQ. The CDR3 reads CASSLGDNIQYF. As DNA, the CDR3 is TGCGCCAGCAGCTTGGGGGACAACATTCAGTACTTC.

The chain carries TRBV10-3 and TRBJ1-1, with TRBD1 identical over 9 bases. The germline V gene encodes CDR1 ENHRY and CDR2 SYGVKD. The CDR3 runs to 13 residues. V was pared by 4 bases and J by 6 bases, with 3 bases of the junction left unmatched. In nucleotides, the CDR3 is TGTGCCATCAGTGCAGGACAGGGGTCTGAAGCTTTCTTT. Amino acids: CAISAGQGSEAFF.

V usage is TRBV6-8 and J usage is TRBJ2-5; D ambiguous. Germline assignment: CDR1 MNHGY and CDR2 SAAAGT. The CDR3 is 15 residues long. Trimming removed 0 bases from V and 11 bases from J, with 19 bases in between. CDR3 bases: TGTGCCAGCAGTTACTCGAACAGTCCCTCGGAGAAGCAGTACTTC. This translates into CASSYSNSPSEKQYF.

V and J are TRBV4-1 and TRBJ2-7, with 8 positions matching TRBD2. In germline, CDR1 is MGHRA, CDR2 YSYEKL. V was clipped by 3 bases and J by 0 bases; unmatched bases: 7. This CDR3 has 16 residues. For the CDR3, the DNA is TGCGCCAGCAGCCACCCCCGGGGGGGGAACTCCTACGAGCAGTACTTC. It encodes CASSHPRGGNSYEQYF.

CDR3 amino acids: CASSLLRGLAKNIQYF. CDR3 sequence (DNA): TGCGCCAGCAGCCTTCTGCGAGGGTTAGCCAAAAACATTCAGTACTTC. This chain joins TRBV23-1 and TRBJ2-4; TRBD2 might be the D (5 bases). TRBV23-1 falls under the ORF class, with uncertain function. Trimming took 6 bases from V and 0 from J, leaving 15 bases between them. The CDR3 covers 16 residues.

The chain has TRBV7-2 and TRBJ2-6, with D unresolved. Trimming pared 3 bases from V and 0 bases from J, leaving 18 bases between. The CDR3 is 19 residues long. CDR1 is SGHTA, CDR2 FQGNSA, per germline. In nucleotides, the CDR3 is TGTGCCAGCAGCTTGAGTGTCCCCGGGTCATCCTCTGGGGCCAACGTCCTGACTTTC. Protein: CASSLSVPGSSSGANVLTF.

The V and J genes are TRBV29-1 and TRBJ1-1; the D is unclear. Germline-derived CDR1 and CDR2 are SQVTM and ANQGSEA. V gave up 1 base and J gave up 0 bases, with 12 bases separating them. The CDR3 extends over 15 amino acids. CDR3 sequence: CSVEGSALLNTEAFF. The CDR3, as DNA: TGCAGCGTTGAAGGGTCAGCCTTACTGAACACTGAAGCTTTCTTT. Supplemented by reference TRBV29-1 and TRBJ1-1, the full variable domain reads SAVISQKPSRDICQRGTSLTIQCQVDSQVTMMFWYRQQPGQSLTLIATANQGSEATYESGFVIDKFPISRPNLTFSTLTVSNMSPEDSSIYLCSVEGSALLNTEAFFGQGTRLTVV.

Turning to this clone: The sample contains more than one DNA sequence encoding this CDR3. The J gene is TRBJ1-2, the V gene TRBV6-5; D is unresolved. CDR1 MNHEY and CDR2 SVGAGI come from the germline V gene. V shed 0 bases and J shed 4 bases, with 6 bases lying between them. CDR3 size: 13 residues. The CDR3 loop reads CASSYSGPYGYTF. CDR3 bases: TGTGCCAGCAGTTACTCCGGACCCTATGGCTACACCTTC.

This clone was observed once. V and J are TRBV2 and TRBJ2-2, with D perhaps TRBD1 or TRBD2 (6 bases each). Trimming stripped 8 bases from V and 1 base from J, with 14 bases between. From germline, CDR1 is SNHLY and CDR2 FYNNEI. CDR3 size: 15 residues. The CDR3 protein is CASVRGRMNTGELFF. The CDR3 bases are TGTGCCAGCGTCCGGGGGCGGATGAACACCGGGGAGCTGTTTTTT. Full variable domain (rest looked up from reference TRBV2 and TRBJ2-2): EPEVTQTPSHQVTQMGQEVILRCVPISNHLYFYWYRQILGQKVEFLVSFYNNEISEKSEIFDDQFSVERPDGSNFTLKIRSTKLEDSAMYFCASVRGRMNTGELFFGEGSRLTVL.

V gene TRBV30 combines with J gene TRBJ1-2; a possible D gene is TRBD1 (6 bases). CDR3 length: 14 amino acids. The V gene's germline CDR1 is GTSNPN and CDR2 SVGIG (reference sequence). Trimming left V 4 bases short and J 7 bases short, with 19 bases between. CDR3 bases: TGTGCCTGGATAAACATCAGGGGCTCGGGTGGCTACACCTTC. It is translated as CAWINIRGSGGYTF.

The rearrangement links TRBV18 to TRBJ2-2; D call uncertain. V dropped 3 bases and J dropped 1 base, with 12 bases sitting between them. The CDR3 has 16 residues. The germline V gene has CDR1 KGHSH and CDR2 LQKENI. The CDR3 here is CASSPLGWGNTGELFF. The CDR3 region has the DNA TGTGCCAGCTCACCCCTGGGTTGGGGGAACACCGGGGAGCTGTTTTTT.